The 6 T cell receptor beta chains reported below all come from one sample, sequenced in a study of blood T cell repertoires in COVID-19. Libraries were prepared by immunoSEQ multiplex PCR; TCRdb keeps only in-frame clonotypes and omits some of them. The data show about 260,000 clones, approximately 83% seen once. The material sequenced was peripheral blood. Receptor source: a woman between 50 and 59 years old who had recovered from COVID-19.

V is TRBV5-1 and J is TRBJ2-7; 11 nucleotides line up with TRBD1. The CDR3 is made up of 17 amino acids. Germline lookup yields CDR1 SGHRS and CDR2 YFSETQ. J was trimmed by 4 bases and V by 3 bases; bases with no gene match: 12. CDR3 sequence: CASSSPRSGTGGYEQYF. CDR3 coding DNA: TGCGCCAGCAGCTCACCTCGCTCCGGGACAGGGGGTTACGAGCAGTACTTC.

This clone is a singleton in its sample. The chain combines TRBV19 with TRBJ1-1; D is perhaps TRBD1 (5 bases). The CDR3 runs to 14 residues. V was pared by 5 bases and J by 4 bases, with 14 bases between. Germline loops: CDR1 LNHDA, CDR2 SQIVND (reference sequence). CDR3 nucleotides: TGTGCCAGTAGTTCCCAGGGTTTGGGCACTGAAGCTTTCTTT. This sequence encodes CASSSQGLGTEAFF.

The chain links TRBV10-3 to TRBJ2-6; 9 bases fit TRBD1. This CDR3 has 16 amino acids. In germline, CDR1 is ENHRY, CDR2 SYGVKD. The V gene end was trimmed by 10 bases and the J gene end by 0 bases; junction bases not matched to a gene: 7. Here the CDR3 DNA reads TGTGCCACCCAGGGGGGACAGGGCTCTGGGGCCAACGTCCTGACTTTC. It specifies CATQGGQGSGANVLTF.

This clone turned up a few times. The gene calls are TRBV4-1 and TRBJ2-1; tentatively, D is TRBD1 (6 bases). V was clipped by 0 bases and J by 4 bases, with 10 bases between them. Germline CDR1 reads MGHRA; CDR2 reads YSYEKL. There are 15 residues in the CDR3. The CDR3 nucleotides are TGCGCCAGCAGCCAAGAATGGCAGGGGTACAATGAGCAGTTCTTC. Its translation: CASSQEWQGYNEQFF.

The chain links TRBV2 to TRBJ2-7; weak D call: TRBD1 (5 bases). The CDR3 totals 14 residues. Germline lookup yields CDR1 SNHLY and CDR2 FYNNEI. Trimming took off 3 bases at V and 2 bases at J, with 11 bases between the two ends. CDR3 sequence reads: CASSESARAYEQYF. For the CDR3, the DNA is TGTGCCAGCAGTGAGTCTGCCAGGGCCTACGAGCAGTACTTC.

CDR3 residues: CASSKVEGTEAFF. The CDR3 DNA is TGTGCCAGCAGCAAAGTGGAGGGAACTGAAGCTTTCTTT. J is TRBJ1-1 and V is TRBV21-1. TRBV21-1 is a documented pseudogene. The CDR3 is 13 amino acids.